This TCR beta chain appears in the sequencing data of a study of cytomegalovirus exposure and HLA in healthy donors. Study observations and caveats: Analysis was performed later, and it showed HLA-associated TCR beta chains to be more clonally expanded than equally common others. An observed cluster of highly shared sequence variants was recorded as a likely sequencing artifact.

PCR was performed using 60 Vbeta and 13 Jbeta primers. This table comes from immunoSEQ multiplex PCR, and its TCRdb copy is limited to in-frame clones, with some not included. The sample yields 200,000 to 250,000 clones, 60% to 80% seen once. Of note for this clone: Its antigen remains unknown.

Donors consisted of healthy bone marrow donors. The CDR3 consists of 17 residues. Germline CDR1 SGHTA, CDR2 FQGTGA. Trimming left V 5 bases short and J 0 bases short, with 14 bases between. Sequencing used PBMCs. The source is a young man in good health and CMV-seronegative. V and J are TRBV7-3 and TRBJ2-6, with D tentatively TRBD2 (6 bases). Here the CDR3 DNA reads TGTGCCAGCAGCGGAGGGGTTTCTTACTCTGGGGCCAACGTCCTGACTTTC. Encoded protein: CASSGGVSYSGANVLTF.